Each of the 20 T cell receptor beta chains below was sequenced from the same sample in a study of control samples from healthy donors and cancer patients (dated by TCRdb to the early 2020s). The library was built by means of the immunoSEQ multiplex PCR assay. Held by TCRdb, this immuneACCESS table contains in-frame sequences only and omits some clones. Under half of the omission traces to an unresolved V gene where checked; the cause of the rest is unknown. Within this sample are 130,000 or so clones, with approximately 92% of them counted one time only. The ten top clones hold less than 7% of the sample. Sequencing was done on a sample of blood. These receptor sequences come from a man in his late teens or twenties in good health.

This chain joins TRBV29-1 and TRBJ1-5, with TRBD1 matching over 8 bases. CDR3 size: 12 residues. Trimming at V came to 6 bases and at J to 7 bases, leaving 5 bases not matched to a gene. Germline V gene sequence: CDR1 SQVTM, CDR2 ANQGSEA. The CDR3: CSVGQAGQPQHF. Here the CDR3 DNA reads TGCAGCGTGGGACAGGCTGGGCAGCCCCAGCATTTT.

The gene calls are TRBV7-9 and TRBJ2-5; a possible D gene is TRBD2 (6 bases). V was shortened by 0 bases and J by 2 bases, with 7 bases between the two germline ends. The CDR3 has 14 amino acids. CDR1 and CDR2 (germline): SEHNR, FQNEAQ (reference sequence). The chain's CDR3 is CASSLAGGQETQYF. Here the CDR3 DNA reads TGTGCCAGCAGCTTAGCGGGGGGACAAGAGACCCAGTACTTC.

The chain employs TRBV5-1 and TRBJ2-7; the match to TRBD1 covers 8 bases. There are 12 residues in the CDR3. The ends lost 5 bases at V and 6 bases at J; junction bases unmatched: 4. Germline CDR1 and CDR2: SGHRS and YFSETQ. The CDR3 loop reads CASRRGQGEQYF. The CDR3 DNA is TGCGCCAGCAGGCGAGGACAGGGCGAGCAGTACTTC.

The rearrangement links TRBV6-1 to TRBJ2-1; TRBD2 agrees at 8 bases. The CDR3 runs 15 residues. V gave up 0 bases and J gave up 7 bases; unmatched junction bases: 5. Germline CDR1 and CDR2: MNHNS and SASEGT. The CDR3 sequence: CASSEAVGGANEQFF. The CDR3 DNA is TGTGCCAGCAGTGAAGCGGTCGGGGGGGCGAATGAGCAGTTCTTC.

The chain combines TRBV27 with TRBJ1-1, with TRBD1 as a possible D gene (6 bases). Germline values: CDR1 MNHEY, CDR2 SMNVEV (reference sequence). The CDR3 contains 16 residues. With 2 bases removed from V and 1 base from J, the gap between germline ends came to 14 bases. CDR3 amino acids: CASSLRGQQANTEAFF. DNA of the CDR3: TGTGCCAGCAGTTTAAGGGGACAACAGGCGAACACTGAAGCTTTCTTT.

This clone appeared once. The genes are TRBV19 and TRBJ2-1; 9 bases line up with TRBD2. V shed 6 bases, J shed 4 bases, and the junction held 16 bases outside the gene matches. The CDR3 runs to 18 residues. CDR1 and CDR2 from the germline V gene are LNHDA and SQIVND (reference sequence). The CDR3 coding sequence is TGTGCCAGTAGGGATCGCCTTAGCGGGGGTTCCCTTTACAATGAGCAGTTCTTC. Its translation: CASRDRLSGGSLYNEQFF.

The CDR3: CASSQPGTGYEQYF. CDR3 DNA: TGTGCCAGCAGTCAACCCGGGACAGGCTACGAGCAGTACTTC. V is TRBV6-5 and J is TRBJ2-7; 8 positions agree with TRBD1. From germline, CDR1 is MNHEY and CDR2 SVGAGI. V shed 5 bases, J shed 3 bases, and the junction held 6 bases outside the gene matches. CDR3 length equals 14 residues.

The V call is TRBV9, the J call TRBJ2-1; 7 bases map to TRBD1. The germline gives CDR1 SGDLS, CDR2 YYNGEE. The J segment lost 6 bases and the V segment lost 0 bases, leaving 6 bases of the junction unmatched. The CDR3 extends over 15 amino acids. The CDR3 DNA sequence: TGTGCCAGCAGCGTAGGAGTGTCAGGGGGCAATGAGCAGTTCTTC. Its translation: CASSVGVSGGNEQFF.

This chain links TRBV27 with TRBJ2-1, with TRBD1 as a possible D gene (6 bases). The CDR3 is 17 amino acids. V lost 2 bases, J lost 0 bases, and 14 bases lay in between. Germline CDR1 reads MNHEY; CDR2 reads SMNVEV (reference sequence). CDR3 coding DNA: TGTGCCAGCAGTTTAATAAGGGGGATTGGCTCCTACAATGAGCAGTTCTTC. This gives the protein CASSLIRGIGSYNEQFF.

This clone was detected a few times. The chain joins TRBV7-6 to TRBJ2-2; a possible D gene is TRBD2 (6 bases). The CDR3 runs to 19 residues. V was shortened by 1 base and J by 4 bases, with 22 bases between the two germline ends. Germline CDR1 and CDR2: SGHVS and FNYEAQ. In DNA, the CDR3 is TGTGCCAGCAGCTTAGGAGGATACGCGGGGCGCGGGGTCACCGGGGAGCTGTTTTTT. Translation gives CASSLGGYAGRGVTGELFF.

CDR3 in amino acids: CASSPRTGAGEKLFF. CDR3 coding DNA: TGTGCCAGCTCACCGAGGACAGGGGCCGGTGAAAAACTGTTTTTT. The rearrangement joins TRBV18 to TRBJ1-4; 9 nucleotides agree with TRBD1. After removal of 3 bases from V and 7 bases from J, the junction contained 6 bases not matched to a gene. The CDR3 length is 15 residues. CDR1 and CDR2 from the germline V gene are KGHSH and LQKENI.

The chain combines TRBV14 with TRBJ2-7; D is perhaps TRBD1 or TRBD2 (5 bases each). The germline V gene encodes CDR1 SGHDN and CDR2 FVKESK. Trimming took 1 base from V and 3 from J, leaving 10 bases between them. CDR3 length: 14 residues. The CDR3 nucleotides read TGTGCCAGCAGCCAAGGGGGCGGAGGCTACGAGCAGTACTTC. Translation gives CASSQGGGGYEQYF.

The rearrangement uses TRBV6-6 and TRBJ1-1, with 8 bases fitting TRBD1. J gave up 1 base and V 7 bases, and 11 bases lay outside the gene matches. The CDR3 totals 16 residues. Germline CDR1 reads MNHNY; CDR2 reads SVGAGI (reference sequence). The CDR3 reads CASKKQGGATNTEAFF. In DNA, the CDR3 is TGTGCCAGCAAGAAACAGGGGGGGGCCACGAACACTGAAGCTTTCTTT.

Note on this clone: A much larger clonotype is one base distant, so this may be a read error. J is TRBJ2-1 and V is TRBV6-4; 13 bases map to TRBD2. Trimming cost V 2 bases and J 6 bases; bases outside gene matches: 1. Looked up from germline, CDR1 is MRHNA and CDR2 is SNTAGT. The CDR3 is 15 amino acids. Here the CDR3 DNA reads TGTGCCAGCAGTGACACTAGCGGGGGGGCCAATGAGCAGTTCTTC. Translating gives CASSDTSGGANEQFF.

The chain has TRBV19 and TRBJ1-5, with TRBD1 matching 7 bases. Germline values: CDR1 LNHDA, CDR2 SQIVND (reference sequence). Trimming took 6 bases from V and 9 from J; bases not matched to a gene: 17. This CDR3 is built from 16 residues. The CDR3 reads CASRPPTGWGIGPQHF. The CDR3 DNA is TGTGCCAGTAGGCCCCCGACAGGGTGGGGGATAGGGCCCCAGCATTTT.

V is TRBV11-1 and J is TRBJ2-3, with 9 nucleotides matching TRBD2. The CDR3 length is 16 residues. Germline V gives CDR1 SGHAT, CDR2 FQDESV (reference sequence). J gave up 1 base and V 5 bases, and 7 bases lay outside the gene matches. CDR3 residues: CASSIHSGGGTDTQYF. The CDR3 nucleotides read TGTGCCAGCAGCATCCATAGCGGGGGAGGCACAGATACGCAGTATTTT.

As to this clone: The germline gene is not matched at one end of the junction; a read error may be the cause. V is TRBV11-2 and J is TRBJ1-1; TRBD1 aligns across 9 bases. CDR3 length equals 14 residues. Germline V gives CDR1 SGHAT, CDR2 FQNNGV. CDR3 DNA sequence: TGTGCCAGCAGCTTAGACCGGACAGGGGAATCGGTTTACTTT. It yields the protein CASSLDRTGESVYF.

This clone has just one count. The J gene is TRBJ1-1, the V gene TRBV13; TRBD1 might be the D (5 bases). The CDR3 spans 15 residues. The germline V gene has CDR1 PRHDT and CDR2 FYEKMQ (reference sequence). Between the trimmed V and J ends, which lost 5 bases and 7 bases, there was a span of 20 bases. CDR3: CASSRPGTRDFEAFF. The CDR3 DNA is TGTGCCAGCAGCCGCCCCGGGACTCGGGACTTTGAAGCTTTCTTT.

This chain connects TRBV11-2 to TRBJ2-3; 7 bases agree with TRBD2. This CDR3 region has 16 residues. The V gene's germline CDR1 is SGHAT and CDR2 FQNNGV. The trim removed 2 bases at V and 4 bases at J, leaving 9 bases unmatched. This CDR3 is CASSLLPSGAPDTQYF. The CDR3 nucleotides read TGTGCCAGCAGCTTACTACCGAGCGGGGCTCCAGATACGCAGTATTTT.

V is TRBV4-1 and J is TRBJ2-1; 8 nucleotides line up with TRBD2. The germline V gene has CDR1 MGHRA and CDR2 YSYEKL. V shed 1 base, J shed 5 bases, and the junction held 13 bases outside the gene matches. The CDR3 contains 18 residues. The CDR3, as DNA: TGCGCCAGCAGCCAAGGGCCACTAGCGGCGCGGGATAACAATGAGCAGTTCTTC. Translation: CASSQGPLAARDNNEQFF.